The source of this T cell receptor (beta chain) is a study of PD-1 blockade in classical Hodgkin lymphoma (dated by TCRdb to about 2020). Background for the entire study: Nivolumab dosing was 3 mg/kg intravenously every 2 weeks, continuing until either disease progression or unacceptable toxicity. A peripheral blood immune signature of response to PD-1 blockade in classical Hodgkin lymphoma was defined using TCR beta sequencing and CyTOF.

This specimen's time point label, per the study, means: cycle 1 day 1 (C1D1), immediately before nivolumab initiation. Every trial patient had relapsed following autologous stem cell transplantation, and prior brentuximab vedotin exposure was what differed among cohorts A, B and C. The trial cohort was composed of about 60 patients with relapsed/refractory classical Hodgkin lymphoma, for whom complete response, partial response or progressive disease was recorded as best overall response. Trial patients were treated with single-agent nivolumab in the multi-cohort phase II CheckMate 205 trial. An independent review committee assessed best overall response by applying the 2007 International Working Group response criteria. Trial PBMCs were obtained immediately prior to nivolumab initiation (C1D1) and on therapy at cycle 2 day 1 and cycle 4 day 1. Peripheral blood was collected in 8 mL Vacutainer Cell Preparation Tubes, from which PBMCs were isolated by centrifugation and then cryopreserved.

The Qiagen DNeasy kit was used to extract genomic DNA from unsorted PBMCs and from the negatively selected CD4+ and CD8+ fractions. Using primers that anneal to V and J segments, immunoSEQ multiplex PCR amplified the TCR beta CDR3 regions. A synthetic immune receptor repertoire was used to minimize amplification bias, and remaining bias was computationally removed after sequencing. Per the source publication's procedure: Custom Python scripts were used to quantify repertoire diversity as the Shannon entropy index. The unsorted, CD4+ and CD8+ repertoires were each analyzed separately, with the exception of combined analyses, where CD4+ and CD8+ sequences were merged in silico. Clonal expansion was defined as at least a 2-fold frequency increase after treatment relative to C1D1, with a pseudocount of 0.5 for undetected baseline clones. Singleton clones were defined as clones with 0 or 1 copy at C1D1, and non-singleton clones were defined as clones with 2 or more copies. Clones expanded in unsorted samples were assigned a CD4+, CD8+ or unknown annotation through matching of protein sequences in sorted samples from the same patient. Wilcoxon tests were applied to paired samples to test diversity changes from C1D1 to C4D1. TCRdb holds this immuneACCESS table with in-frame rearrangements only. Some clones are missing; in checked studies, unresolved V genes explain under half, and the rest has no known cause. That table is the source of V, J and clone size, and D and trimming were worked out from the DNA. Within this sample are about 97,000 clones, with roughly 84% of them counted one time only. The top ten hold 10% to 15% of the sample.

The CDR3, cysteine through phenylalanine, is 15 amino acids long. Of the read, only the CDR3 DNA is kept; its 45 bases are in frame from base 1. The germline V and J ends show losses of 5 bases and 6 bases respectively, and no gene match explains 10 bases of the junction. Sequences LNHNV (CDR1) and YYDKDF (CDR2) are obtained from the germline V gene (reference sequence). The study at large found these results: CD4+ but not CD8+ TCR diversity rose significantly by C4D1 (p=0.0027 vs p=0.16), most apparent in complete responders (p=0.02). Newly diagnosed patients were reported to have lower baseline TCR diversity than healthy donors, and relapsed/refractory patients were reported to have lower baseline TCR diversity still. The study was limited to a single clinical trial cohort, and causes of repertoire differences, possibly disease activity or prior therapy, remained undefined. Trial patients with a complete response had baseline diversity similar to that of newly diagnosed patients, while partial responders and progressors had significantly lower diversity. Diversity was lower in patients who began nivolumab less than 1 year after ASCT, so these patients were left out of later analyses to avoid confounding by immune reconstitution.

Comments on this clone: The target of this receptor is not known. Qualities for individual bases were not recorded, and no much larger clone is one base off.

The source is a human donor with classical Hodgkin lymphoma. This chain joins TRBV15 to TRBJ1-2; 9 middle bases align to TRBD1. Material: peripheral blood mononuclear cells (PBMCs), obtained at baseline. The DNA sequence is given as TGTGCCACCAGCCGTCCCGGGACAGGGTTGCATGGCTACACCTTC. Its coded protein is CATSRPGTGLHGYTF.